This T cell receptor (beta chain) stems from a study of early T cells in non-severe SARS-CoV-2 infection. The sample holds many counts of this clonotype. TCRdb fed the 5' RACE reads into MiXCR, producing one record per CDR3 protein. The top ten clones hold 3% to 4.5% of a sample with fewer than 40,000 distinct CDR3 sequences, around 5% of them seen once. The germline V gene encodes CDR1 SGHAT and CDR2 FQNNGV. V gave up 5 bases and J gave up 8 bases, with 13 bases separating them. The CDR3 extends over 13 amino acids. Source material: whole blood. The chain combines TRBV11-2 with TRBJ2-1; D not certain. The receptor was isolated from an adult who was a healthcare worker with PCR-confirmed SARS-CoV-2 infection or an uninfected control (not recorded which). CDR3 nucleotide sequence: TGTGCCAGCAGCCGAGGAGAGACCGATGAGCAGTTCTTC. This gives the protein CASSRGETDEQFF.